This note documents a single T cell receptor beta chain sequence. Antigen specificity is unknown. The sample comes from a study of cytomegalovirus exposure and HLA in healthy donors. The germline gives CDR1 ENHRY, CDR2 SYGVKD. Deletions cut 9 bases from V and 0 bases from J, with 10 bases between. The CDR3 consists of 13 residues. Study outcomes and limitations: Later on, an analysis found that several of the most significant clusters appeared to be linked to common viral pathogens, which included parvovirus B19. A few V segments could not be told apart, such as TRBV6-2 and TRBV6-3, and were left out. Upon later analysis, TCR association rates were observed to vary by HLA locus, being highest for DRB1 and lowest for HLA-C.

13 Jbeta primers and 60 Vbeta primers were used for the PCR. The method was immunoSEQ multiplex PCR; TCRdb's version includes in-frame clones alone and lacks a portion of them. The sample includes fewer than 200,000 clones, roughly 80% of them seen just once. V and J are TRBV10-3 and TRBJ2-3, with D possibly matching TRBD2 (5 bases). Material for sequencing was PBMCs. The TCR sequence derives from a male donor in good health and CMV-seronegative. The CDR3 DNA sequence: TGTGCCATTGGAGGAGGAAGCACAGATACGCAGTATTTT. Amino acids: CAIGGGSTDTQYF.